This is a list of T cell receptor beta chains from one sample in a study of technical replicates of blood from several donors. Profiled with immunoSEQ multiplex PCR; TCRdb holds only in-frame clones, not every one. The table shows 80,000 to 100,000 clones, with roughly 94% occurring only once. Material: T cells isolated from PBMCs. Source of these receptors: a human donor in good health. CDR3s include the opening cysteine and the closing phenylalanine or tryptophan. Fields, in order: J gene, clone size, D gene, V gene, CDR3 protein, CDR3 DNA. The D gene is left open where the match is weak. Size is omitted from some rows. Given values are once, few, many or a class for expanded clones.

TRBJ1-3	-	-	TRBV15	CATSPGSGDTIYF	TGTGCCACCAGCCCCGGATCGGGGGACACCATATATTTT
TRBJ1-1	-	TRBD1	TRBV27	CASREQGFMNTEAFF	TGTGCCAGCCGCGAACAGGGGTTCATGAACACTGAAGCTTTCTTT
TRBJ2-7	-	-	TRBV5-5	CASSLSAGYEQYF	TGTGCCAGCAGCTTGTCTGCGGGTTACGAGCAGTACTTC
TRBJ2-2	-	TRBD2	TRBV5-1	CASSSLALGDTGELFF	TGCGCCAGCAGCTCACTAGCGCTGGGGGACACCGGGGAGCTGTTTTTT
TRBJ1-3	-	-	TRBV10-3	CAISEPGMSGNTIYF	TGTGCCATCAGCGAGCCGGGGATGTCTGGAAACACCATATATTTT
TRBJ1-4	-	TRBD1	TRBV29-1	CSVDWTGNEKLFF	TGCAGCGTGGATTGGACAGGGAACGAAAAACTGTTTTTT
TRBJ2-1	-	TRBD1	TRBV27	CASSRTGIPYNEQFF	TGTGCCAGCAGCCGGACAGGGATCCCCTACAATGAGCAGTTCTTC
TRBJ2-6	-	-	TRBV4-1	CASSQPFRQERTGANVLTF	TGCGCCAGCAGCCAACCCTTCAGACAGGAGAGAACTGGGGCCAACGTCCTGACTTTC
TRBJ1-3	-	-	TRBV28	CASRQGSGNTIYF	TGTGCCAGTCGACAAGGCTCTGGAAACACCATATATTTT
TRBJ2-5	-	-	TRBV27	CAIELRPMDFRNHVVSDGTQYF	TGTGCCATCGAACTAAGGCCGATGGACTTCCGTAACCACGTCGTGTCAGATGGGACCCAGTACTTC
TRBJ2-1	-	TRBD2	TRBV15	CATSSTSGVQFF	TGTGCCACCAGCAGCACTAGCGGGGTACAGTTCTTC
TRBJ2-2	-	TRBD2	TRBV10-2	CASSELLAGGIGELFF	TGCGCCAGCAGTGAGCTCCTAGCGGGAGGTATCGGGGAGCTGTTTTTT
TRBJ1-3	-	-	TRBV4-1	CASRQGDTGNTIYF	TGCGCCAGCAGACAGGGAGATACAGGAAACACCATATATTTT
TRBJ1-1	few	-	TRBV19	CASRSDLRTVTFF	TGTGCCAGTAGATCGGACCTCAGGACAGTGACTTTCTTT
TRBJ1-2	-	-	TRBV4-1	CASSQEARGRGYTF	TGCGCCAGCAGCCAAGAGGCCAGGGGACGTGGCTACACCTTC
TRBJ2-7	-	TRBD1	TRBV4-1	CASRETGRKPYEQYF	TGCGCCAGCAGAGAGACAGGGCGAAAGCCCTACGAGCAGTACTTC
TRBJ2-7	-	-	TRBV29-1	CSVGPSEYEQYF	TGCAGCGTGGGCCCTTCGGAATACGAGCAGTACTTC
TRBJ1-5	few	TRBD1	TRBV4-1	CASSPGQNQPQHF	TGCGCCAGCAGCCCGGGACAGAATCAGCCCCAGCATTTT
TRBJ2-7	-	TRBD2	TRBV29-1	CSVEDVGTSDSEQYF	TGCAGCGTTGAAGACGTAGGGACTAGCGATAGCGAGCAGTACTTC
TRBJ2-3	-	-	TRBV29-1	CSGGAWADTQYF	TGCAGCGGGGGCGCCTGGGCAGATACGCAGTATTTT
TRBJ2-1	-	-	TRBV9	CASSAMTSPYNEQFF	TGTGCCAGCAGCGCTATGACTAGTCCCTACAATGAGCAGTTCTTC
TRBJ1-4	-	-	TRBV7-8	CASSSVESDEKLFF	TGTGCCAGCAGCTCGGTCGAGTCGGATGAAAAACTGTTTTTT
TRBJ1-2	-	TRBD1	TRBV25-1	CASSGIGYRTGVNYGYTF	TGTGCCAGCAGTGGAATAGGCTACCGGACAGGGGTCAACTATGGCTACACCTTC
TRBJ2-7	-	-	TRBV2	CASSTRLVLYEQYF	TGTGCCAGCAGTACGAGACTAGTCCTCTACGAGCAGTACTTC
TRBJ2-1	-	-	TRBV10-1	CASSETVDNEQFF	TGCGCCAGCAGTGAGACGGTCGACAATGAGCAGTTCTTC
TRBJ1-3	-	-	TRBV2	CASSGAQNSGNTIYF	TGTGCCAGCAGTGGAGCCCAAAACTCTGGAAACACCATATATTTT
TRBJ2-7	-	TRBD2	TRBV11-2	CASSPGTSGRRSDEQYF	TGTGCCAGCAGCCCAGGGACTAGCGGGAGGCGTTCGGACGAGCAGTACTTC
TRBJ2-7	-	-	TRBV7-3	CASSLAQYYEQYF	TGTGCCAGCAGCTTAGCACAGTACTACGAGCAGTACTTC
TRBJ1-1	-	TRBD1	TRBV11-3	CASSSGQKAFF	TGTGCCAGCAGCTCGGGACAGAAAGCTTTCTTT
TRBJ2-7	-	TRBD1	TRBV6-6	CASSWSRDSSYEQYF	TGTGCCAGCAGTTGGAGCCGGGACAGCTCCTACGAGCAGTACTTC
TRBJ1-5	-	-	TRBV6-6	CASSFPGQSQPQHF	TGTGCCAGCAGCTTTCCGGGACAAAGTCAGCCCCAGCATTTT
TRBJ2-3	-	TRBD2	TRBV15	CATSRGLAGTTDTQYF	TGTGCCACCAGCAGGGGACTAGCGGGGACCACAGATACGCAGTATTTT
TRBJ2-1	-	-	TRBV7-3	CASSQQDNEQFF	TGTGCCAGCAGCCAACAAGACAATGAGCAGTTCTTC
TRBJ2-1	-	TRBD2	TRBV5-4	CASTEPGGEQFF	TGTGCCAGCACCGAACCGGGAGGTGAGCAGTTCTTC
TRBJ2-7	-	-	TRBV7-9	CASTGDTYEQYF	TGTGCCAGCACCGGGGATACCTACGAGCAGTACTTC
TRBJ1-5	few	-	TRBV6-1	CASSGLQGYQPQHF	TGTGCCAGCAGTGGTTTACAGGGTTATCAGCCCCAGCATTTT
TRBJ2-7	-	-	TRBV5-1	CASSRSGGAGAQYF	TGCGCCAGCAGCCGTAGTGGGGGGGCTGGGGCGCAGTACTTC
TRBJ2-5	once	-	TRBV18	CASSTYDRKQETQYF	TGTGCCAGCTCAACTTACGACAGGAAACAAGAGACCCAGTACTTC
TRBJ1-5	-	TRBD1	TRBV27	CASSSSGGWYQPQHF	TGTGCCAGCAGTTCCTCAGGGGGCTGGTATCAGCCCCAGCATTTT
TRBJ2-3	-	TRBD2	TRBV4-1	CATSGGPHTDTQYF	TGCGCCACCTCGGGGGGTCCACACACAGATACGCAGTATTTT
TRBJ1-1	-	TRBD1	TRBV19	CASSIGTGGILTEAFF	TGTGCCAGTAGTATAGGGACAGGGGGCATATTAACTGAAGCTTTCTTT
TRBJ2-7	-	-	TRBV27	CASSLLGDYEQYF	TGTGCCAGCAGTTTATTGGGAGACTACGAGCAGTACTTC
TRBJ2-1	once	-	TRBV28	CASIRGPNNEQFF	TGTGCCAGTATTCGCGGCCCCAACAATGAGCAGTTCTTC
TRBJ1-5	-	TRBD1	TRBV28	CAAEGTGGQPQHF	TGTGCCGCCGAAGGGACAGGGGGCCAGCCCCAGCATTTT
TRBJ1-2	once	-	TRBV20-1	CSARVELGYTF	TGCAGTGCTAGAGTGGAGCTTGGCTACACCTTC
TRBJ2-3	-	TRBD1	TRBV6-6	CASSYRSTGGTDTQYF	TGTGCCAGCAGTTATAGGTCGACAGGGGGAACAGATACGCAGTATTTT
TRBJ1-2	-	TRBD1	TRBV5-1	CASSRQGDYGYTF	TGCGCCAGCAGCCGACAGGGTGACTATGGCTACACCTTC
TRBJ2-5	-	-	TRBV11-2	CASSPGETQYF	TGTGCCAGCAGCCCGGGAGAGACCCAGTACTTC
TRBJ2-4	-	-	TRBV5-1	CASSDEGGKNIQYF	TGCGCCAGCAGCGACGAAGGGGGCAAAAACATTCAGTACTTC
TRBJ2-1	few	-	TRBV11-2	CASSLAQGTYNEQFF	TGTGCCAGCAGCTTAGCCCAGGGGACCTACAATGAGCAGTTCTTC
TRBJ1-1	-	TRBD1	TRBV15	CATTAGQGHMNTEAFF	TGTGCCACTACGGCGGGACAGGGCCATATGAACACTGAAGCTTTCTTT
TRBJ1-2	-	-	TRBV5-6	CASSLVLEDRYGYTF	TGTGCCAGCAGCTTGGTCCTGGAGGACCGCTATGGCTACACCTTC
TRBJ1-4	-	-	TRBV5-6	CASSSLVETGQNEKLFF	TGTGCCAGCAGCTCCCTTGTGGAGACAGGACAGAATGAAAAACTGTTTTTT
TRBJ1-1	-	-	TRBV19	CASTRAGTEAFF	TGTGCCAGTACCCGTGCGGGAACTGAAGCTTTCTTT
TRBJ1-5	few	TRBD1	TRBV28	CASSPDRARQPQHF	TGTGCCAGCAGCCCGGACAGGGCTCGTCAGCCCCAGCATTTT
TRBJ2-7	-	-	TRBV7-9	CASSILTSSYEQYF	TGTGCCAGCAGCATCCTCACGAGCTCCTACGAGCAGTACTTC
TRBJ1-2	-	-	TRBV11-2	CASSLGSVGVGGYTF	TGTGCCAGCAGCTTAGGGTCTGTAGGGGTTGGTGGCTACACCTTC
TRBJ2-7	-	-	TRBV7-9	CASSSMEPGETYEQYF	TGTGCCAGCAGCTCCATGGAGCCGGGAGAAACCTACGAGCAGTACTTC
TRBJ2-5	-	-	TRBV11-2	CASSLVTGLRETQYF	TGTGCCAGCAGCTTAGTAACAGGGTTGAGGGAGACCCAGTACTTC